Below, one T cell receptor beta chain is given with its context. The data stem from a study of control samples from healthy donors and cancer patients. The protocol was immunoSEQ multiplex PCR, while the TCRdb copy is restricted to in-frame clones and leaves out a portion. Of 200,000 to 250,000 clones in the sample, around 94% were seen once. The TCR was taken from a man aged 50 to 60 in good health. Sequenced input: blood.

This chain's CDR3 is CASSQDRDNSPLHF. CDR3 DNA sequence: TGTGCCAGCAGCCAAGACAGGGATAATTCACCCCTCCACTTT. This chain connects TRBV4-2 to TRBJ1-6; the D gene is possibly TRBD1 (5 bases). In germline, CDR1 is LGHNA, CDR2 YNFKEQ. Trimming left V 0 bases short and J 5 bases short, with 5 bases between. The CDR3 extends over 14 amino acids.